The 27 T cell receptor beta chains listed next were all sequenced from one sample in a study of CD8+ T cells in alopecia areata. In each case, RNA was isolated and then reverse transcribed into cDNA as the sequencing template. Data came from immunoSEQ multiplex PCR; TCRdb stores just in-frame clones and leaves some out. In the table there are approximately 90,000 clones, 70% to 80% of which are singletons. Treatment given: oral pan-JAK inhibitor, 5-10 mg twice daily. The starting material was CD8+ T cells sorted from blood, obtained at approximately week 42, from a patient treated with tofacitinib. The receptors were gathered from a human donor with alopecia areata.

The V gene is TRBV27, the J gene TRBJ1-1; 8 nucleotides align to TRBD1. V was clipped by 7 bases and J by 4 bases; unmatched bases: 5. CDR1 is MNHEY, CDR2 SMNVEV, per germline (reference sequence). The CDR3 covers 13 residues. CDR3 amino acids: CASTSGGFTEAFF. CDR3 sequence (DNA): TGTGCCAGCACCTCAGGGGGCTTCACTGAAGCTTTCTTT.

This clone was counted a few times. The J gene is TRBJ1-2, the V gene TRBV27; no clear D. V was clipped by 4 bases and J by 2 bases, with 5 bases between them. The CDR3 extends over 12 amino acids. Germline V gives CDR1 MNHEY, CDR2 SMNVEV (reference sequence). The CDR3 DNA sequence: TGTGCCAGCAGTTCCGGGAACTATGGCTACACCTTC. It yields the protein CASSSGNYGYTF.

With respect to this clone: The same CDR3 also results from other DNA sequences found in this sample. The V and J genes are TRBV27 and TRBJ1-5; the D is unclear. The CDR3 is made up of 13 amino acids. The germline V and J ends were trimmed by 0 bases and 2 bases, with 2 bases remaining between them. The V gene's germline CDR1 is MNHEY and CDR2 SMNVEV (reference sequence). The CDR3 sequence is CASSLSGNQPQHF. The CDR3 DNA reads TGTGCCAGCAGTTTATCAGGCAATCAGCCCCAGCATTTT.

The gene calls are TRBV14 and TRBJ2-3, with D perhaps TRBD1 (6 bases). Between the trimmed V and J ends, which lost 1 base and 6 bases, there was a span of 14 bases. This CDR3 comprises 15 residues. Per germline, CDR1 SGHDN and CDR2 FVKESK. Here the CDR3 reads CASSQGQNREDTQYF. DNA of the CDR3: TGTGCCAGCAGCCAAGGGCAGAACAGGGAGGATACGCAGTATTTT.

The rearrangement uses TRBV27 and TRBJ2-5, with D possibly being TRBD2 (6 bases). V was cut by 5 bases and J by 1 base, with 17 bases left in between. The CDR3 has 16 residues. Germline-derived CDR1 and CDR2 are MNHEY and SMNVEV (reference sequence). As DNA, the CDR3 is TGTGCCAGCAGTCCCGACTGGGGGGTGGGCCAAGAGACCCAGTACTTC. Encoded protein: CASSPDWGVGQETQYF.

The chain combines TRBV9 with TRBJ2-7; D is ambiguous. V lost 4 bases and J lost 4, with 12 bases in between. The CDR3 is 13 amino acids. CDR1 is SGDLS and CDR2 is YYNGEE in the germline V gene. The CDR3 region is CASSPGLSYEQYF. In nucleotides, the CDR3 is TGTGCCAGCAGCCCCGGTTTATCATACGAGCAGTACTTC.

This chain joins TRBV2 and TRBJ2-3, with TRBD2 identical over 7 bases. This CDR3 region has 16 residues. J lost 2 bases, V lost 6 bases, and 11 bases had no gene match. Germline CDR1 and CDR2: SNHLY and FYNNEI. CDR3: CASRGPLAAYTDTQYF. In nucleotides, the CDR3 is TGTGCCAGCAGGGGACCGCTAGCGGCATACACAGATACGCAGTATTTT.

Details on this clone: At the DNA level, this CDR3 is encoded by other sequences in the same sample as well. The CDR3 coding sequence is TGTGCCTGGAGACAGGGAAACACTGAAGCTTTCTTT. Translation: CAWRQGNTEAFF. The chain carries TRBV30 and TRBJ1-1; tentatively, D is TRBD1 (6 bases). This CDR3 spans 12 amino acids. Germline-derived CDR1 and CDR2 are GTSNPN and SVGIG (reference sequence). V was trimmed by 3 bases and J by 2 bases, leaving 7 bases between them.

The CDR3 reads CASTPGQGNTEAFF. The CDR3 DNA reads TGTGCCAGTACCCCGGGACAGGGGAACACTGAAGCTTTCTTT. V usage is TRBV19 and J usage is TRBJ1-1, with 9 bases identical to TRBD1. Germline V CDR1 and CDR2: LNHDA, SQIVND (reference sequence). With 7 bases clipped from V and 1 base from J, the junction kept 4 bases outside the gene matches. The CDR3 runs to 14 residues.

The chain uses TRBV29-1 and TRBJ1-2; 7 bases are shared with TRBD1. Germline V gene lookup returns CDR1 SQVTM and CDR2 ANQGSEA. The CDR3 loop spans 15 amino acids. The V and J ends lost 3 bases and 4 bases, in that order; junction bases with no gene match: 11. CDR3 protein: CSVDVASGQAYGYTF. In nucleotides, the CDR3 is TGCAGCGTTGACGTAGCAAGCGGACAGGCCTATGGCTACACCTTC.

V usage is TRBV7-2 and J usage is TRBJ2-7; tentatively, D is TRBD1 (5 bases). From germline, CDR1 is SGHTA and CDR2 FQGNSA. There are 14 residues in the CDR3. With 4 bases removed from V and 2 bases from J, the gap between germline ends came to 12 bases. This chain's CDR3 is CASSSSTAPYEQYF. CDR3 sequence (DNA): TGTGCCAGCAGCTCATCGACAGCTCCCTACGAGCAGTACTTC.

Regarding this clone: Within the sample, other DNA sequences also encode this same CDR3. This sequence joins TRBV29-1 and TRBJ1-1; D is unclear. V lost 5 bases, J lost 6 bases, and 7 bases lay in between. Per germline, CDR1 SQVTM and CDR2 ANQGSEA. The CDR3 loop spans 10 amino acids. In DNA form, the CDR3 reads TGCAGCGTTTTCATCGCTGAAGCTTTCTTT. Residues: CSVFIAEAFF.

This chain joins TRBV29-1 and TRBJ2-5; D is possibly TRBD1 (5 bases). The assigned J gene may be wrong: the sequence end matches TRBJ2-7 better. The germline V gene encodes CDR1 SQVTM and CDR2 ANQGSEA. This CDR3 has 12 amino acids. The DNA of the CDR3 is TGCAGCATTTTGACAGAAGTCTACGAGCAGTACTTC. It yields the protein CSILTEVYEQYF.

The chain joins TRBV30 to TRBJ2-7; D remains unclear. V lost 0 bases and J 7 bases, leaving 16 bases between the germline ends. This CDR3 comprises 14 residues. Germline V gene sequence: CDR1 GTSNPN, CDR2 SVGIG (reference sequence). The CDR3 here is CAWSVGQLAGEQYF. CDR3 sequence (DNA): TGTGCCTGGAGTGTAGGGCAGTTGGCTGGAGAGCAGTACTTC. The whole variable domain, filled in from reference TRBV30 and TRBJ2-7, reads SQTIHQWPATLVQPVGSPLSLECTVEGTSNPNLYWYRQAAGRGLQLLFYSVGIGQISSEVPQNLSASRPQDRQFILSSKKLLLSDSGFYLCAWSVGQLAGEQYFGPGTRLTVT.

The V and J genes are TRBV4-3 and TRBJ2-7; D is unresolved. Germline-derived CDR1 and CDR2 are LGHNA and YSLEER. The V gene lost 0 bases and the J gene lost 0 bases, with 9 bases spanning the gap. This CDR3 contains 15 residues. CDR3 bases: TGCGCCAGCAGCCAAGATCGGCAGGCCTCCTACGAGCAGTACTTC. Protein sequence: CASSQDRQASYEQYF.

In its sample, this clone was seen once. This chain joins TRBV7-9 and TRBJ2-6, with a tentative D call TRBD1 (6 bases). Germline CDR1 is SEHNR and CDR2 is FQNEAQ (reference sequence). The CDR3 runs to 16 residues. The V end lost 6 bases, the J end lost 6 bases, and 18 bases lay between the germline ends. The CDR3 here is CASSSGTSREANVLTF. CDR3 DNA: TGTGCCAGCAGTTCAGGGACATCAAGAGAGGCCAACGTCCTGACTTTC.

To note about this clone: This CDR3 is also generated by other DNA sequences in the sample. The rearrangement joins TRBV7-6 to TRBJ2-6; possibly TRBD2 for D (6 bases). Germline CDR1 reads SGHVS; CDR2 reads FNYEAQ. Trimming shortened V by 5 bases and J by 0 bases, and 14 bases separated the two germline ends. The CDR3 is made up of 17 amino acids. CDR3 amino acids: CASSQGTAGSGANVLTF. Written as DNA, the CDR3 is TGTGCCAGCAGCCAGGGAACAGCGGGCTCTGGGGCCAACGTCCTGACTTTC.

This clone is judged medium-sized (0.01 to 0.1%). The chain has TRBV27 and TRBJ1-1; TRBD1 aligns across 9 bases. V dropped 1 base and J dropped 13; count of bases not matched to a gene: 13. The germline V gene has CDR1 MNHEY and CDR2 SMNVEV (reference sequence). There are 15 residues in the CDR3. For the CDR3, the DNA is TGTGCCAGCAGTTTATTGGGGGCCGGGACAGGGAGCCTTTTCTTT. This translates into CASSLLGAGTGSLFF.

The chain joins TRBV6-5 to TRBJ1-2, with D tentatively TRBD1 (6 bases). The CDR3 is made up of 16 amino acids. Germline V lookup: CDR1 MNHEY, CDR2 SVGAGI. Deletions cut 2 bases from V and 2 bases from J, with 15 bases between. CDR3 bases: TGTGCCAGCAGTTACCCCCAAGGAGGGGGGAACTATGGCTACACCTTC. Protein sequence: CASSYPQGGGNYGYTF.

The V gene is TRBV10-2, the J gene TRBJ2-2; D not certain. CDR3 size: 14 residues. CDR1 and CDR2 (germline): WSHSY, SAAADI. Deletions cut 1 base from V and 6 bases from J, with 9 bases between. The CDR3 region is CASSELADPGELFF. CDR3 nucleotide sequence: TGCGCCAGCAGTGAGTTAGCAGACCCCGGGGAGCTGTTTTTT.

The genes are TRBV19 and TRBJ2-5; 7 bases agree with TRBD2. CDR3 length: 15 residues. Trimming took 0 bases from V and 4 from J; bases not matched to a gene: 5. From germline, CDR1 is LNHDA and CDR2 SQIVND (reference sequence). CDR3 protein: CASSIDREGRETQYF. The CDR3 DNA is TGTGCCAGTAGTATAGATAGGGAGGGGAGAGAGACCCAGTACTTC.

About this clone: Other DNA sequences from this sample encode an identical CDR3 as well. V is TRBV27 and J is TRBJ1-1; no reliable D call. Trimming cost V 2 bases and J 2 bases, with 6 bases left between them. CDR1 is MNHEY, CDR2 SMNVEV, per germline (reference sequence). The CDR3 extends over 13 amino acids. The CDR3 DNA sequence: TGTGCCAGCAGTTTAACGGCTAACACTGAAGCTTTCTTT. Translating gives CASSLTANTEAFF.

The chain joins TRBV30 to TRBJ2-7; the D is unclear. V dropped 0 bases and J dropped 1 base, with 7 bases sitting between them. The CDR3 length is 13 residues. Looked up from germline, CDR1 is GTSNPN and CDR2 is SVGIG (reference sequence). CDR3 region: CAWSVYGSYEQYF. The CDR3, as DNA: TGTGCCTGGAGTGTATACGGGTCCTACGAGCAGTACTTC.

The chain is built from TRBV4-3 and TRBJ2-7; 10 bases are a match to TRBD1. Per germline, CDR1 LGHNA and CDR2 YSLEER. The CDR3 consists of 16 residues. V gave up 0 bases and J gave up 2 bases; unmatched junction bases: 4. The DNA for the CDR3 is TGCGCCAGCAGCCAAGATCCGGGGACAGGGGCCTACGAGCAGTACTTC. Translated: CASSQDPGTGAYEQYF.

The chain uses TRBV11-2 and TRBJ2-7; D unclear. Germline V gene sequence: CDR1 SGHAT, CDR2 FQNNGV. The CDR3 has 15 residues. Trimming removed 0 bases at V and 2 bases at J, with 11 bases between. The CDR3 DNA sequence: TGTGCCAGCAGCTTAGATCTGGGGAAAGCCTACGAGCAGTACTTC. Protein: CASSLDLGKAYEQYF.

A few counts support this clone. The genes are TRBV19 and TRBJ1-1; D is undetermined. Germline V gives CDR1 LNHDA, CDR2 SQIVND (reference sequence). The germline V and J ends were trimmed by 3 bases and 0 bases, with 14 bases remaining between them. The CDR3 length is 16 residues. This CDR3 reads CASSISFRAMNTEAFF. Written as DNA, the CDR3 is TGTGCCAGTAGTATCTCTTTTCGGGCGATGAACACTGAAGCTTTCTTT.

The chain couples TRBV7-2 to TRBJ2-3; D unresolved. The CDR3 runs 13 residues. Between the trimmed V and J ends, which lost 5 bases and 4 bases, there was a span of 10 bases. CDR1 and CDR2 from the germline V gene are SGHTA and FQGNSA. The CDR3 here is CASSPPAADTQYF. The CDR3 region has the DNA TGTGCCAGCAGCCCCCCGGCGGCAGATACGCAGTATTTT.